This T cell receptor beta chain derives from a study of tumor-infiltrating lymphocytes in localized non-small cell lung cancer. Study results and limitations: Tumors had more T cell infiltration than uninvolved lung, per TCRbeta sequencing and CD3 counts.

Trimming removed 2 bases from V and 0 bases from J, with 6 bases in between. The CDR3 consists of 14 residues. Germline V gives CDR1 ENHRY, CDR2 SYGVKD. The count of this clone is one. The antigen is unknown. Profiling relied on immunoSEQ multiplex PCR, and the TCRdb table lists in-frame clones only, not all of them. The table shows over 9,500 clones, with 80% to 85% occurring only once. The sequenced sample consisted of uninvolved lung tissue not adjacent to the tumor. The TCR sequence derives from a human donor with non-small cell lung cancer. The chain links TRBV10-3 to TRBJ2-3; D is unclear. The CDR3 coding sequence is TGTGCCATCAGTGAGGGAAAAAGCACAGATACGCAGTATTTT. Translation: CAISEGKSTDTQYF.